This TCR beta chain was documented in a study of shared clonotypes between healthy human individuals. Study findings and constraints: Generation probabilities were higher for clonotypes shared across all four sorted-subset donors than for unshared ones.

Profiling relied on immunoSEQ multiplex PCR, and the TCRdb table lists in-frame clones only, not all of them. The sample yields over a million clones, 98% seen once. The germline V gene encodes CDR1 MDHEN and CDR2 SYDVKM. V lost 5 bases to trimming and J lost 2 bases, with 13 bases between them. The CDR3 has 15 residues. With respect to this clone: Its target is not known.

The specimen was naive CD4+ T cells sorted from blood. Sample subset: CD45RA+ positively selected. The chain combines TRBV28 with TRBJ2-1, with TRBD2 as a possible D gene (6 bases). The clonotype originates from a man aged 30-40 years in good health. CDR3 in amino acids: CASSPSGLPYNEQFF. The DNA for the CDR3 is TGTGCCAGCAGTCCCTCGGGACTTCCCTACAATGAGCAGTTCTTC.